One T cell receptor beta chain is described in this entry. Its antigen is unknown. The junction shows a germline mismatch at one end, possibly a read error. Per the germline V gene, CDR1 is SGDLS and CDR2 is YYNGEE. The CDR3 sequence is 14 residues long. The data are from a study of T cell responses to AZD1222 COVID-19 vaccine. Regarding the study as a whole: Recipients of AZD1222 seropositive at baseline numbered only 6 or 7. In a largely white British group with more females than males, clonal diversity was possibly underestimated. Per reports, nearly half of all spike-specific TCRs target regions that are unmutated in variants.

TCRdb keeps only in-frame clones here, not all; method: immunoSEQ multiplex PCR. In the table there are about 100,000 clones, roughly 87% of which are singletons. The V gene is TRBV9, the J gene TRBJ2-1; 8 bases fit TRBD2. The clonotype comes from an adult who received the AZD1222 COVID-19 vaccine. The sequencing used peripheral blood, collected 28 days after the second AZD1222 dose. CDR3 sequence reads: CARSGGPLGNEQFF. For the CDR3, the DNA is TGTGCCAGGAGCGGGGGCCCGCTAGGAAATGAGCAGTTCTTC.